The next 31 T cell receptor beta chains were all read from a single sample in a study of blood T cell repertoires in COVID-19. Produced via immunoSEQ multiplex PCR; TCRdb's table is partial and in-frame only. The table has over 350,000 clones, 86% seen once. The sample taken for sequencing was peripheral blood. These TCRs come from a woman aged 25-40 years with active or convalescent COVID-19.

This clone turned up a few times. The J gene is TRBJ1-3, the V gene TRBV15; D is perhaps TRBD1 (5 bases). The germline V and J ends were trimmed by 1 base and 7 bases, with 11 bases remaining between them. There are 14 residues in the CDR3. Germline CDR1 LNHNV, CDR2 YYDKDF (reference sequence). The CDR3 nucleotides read TGTGCCACCAGCAGAGTAGGGGTTGGCAACACCATATATTTT. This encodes CATSRVGVGNTIYF.

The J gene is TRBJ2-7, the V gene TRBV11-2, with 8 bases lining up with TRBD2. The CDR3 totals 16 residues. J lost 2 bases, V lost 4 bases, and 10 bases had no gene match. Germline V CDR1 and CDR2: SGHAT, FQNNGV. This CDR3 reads CASSSLSQRGPYEQYF. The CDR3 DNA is TGTGCCAGCAGCTCCCTCTCCCAGCGGGGGCCCTACGAGCAGTACTTC.

The DNA for the CDR3 is TGTGCCAGCAGTCCCGAGGCGGCCACTAATGAAAAACTGTTTTTT. It translates to CASSPEAATNEKLFF. The rearrangement links TRBV6-5 to TRBJ1-4; D is ambiguous. CDR3 length equals 15 residues. V shed 5 bases and J shed 2 bases, with 12 bases lying between them. Germline assignment: CDR1 MNHEY and CDR2 SVGAGI.

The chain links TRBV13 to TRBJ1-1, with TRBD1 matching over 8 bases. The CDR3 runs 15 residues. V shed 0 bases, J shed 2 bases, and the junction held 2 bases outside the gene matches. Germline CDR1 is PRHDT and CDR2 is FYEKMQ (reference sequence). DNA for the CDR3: TGTGCCAGCAGCTTAGGGGCAGGGGGCAACACTGAAGCTTTCTTT. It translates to CASSLGAGGNTEAFF.

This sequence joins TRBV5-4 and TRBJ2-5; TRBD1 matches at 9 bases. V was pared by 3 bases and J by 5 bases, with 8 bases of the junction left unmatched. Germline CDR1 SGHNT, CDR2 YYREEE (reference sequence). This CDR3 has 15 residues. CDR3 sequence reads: CASSSPGQGPETQYF. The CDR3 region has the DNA TGTGCCAGCAGCTCCCCGGGACAGGGACCGGAGACCCAGTACTTC.

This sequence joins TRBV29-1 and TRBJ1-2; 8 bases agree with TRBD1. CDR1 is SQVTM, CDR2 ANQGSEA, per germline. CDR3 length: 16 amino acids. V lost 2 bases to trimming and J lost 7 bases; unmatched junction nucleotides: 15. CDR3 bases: TGCAGCGTTGAATGGGGGGCAGGGGGCGGTCGAGCTGGCTACACCTTC. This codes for CSVEWGAGGGRAGYTF.

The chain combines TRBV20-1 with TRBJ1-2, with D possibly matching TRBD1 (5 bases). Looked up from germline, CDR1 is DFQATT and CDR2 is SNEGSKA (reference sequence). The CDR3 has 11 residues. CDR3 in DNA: TGCGGGGCTTCCGAAGGTCATGGCTACACCTTC. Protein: CGASEGHGYTF.

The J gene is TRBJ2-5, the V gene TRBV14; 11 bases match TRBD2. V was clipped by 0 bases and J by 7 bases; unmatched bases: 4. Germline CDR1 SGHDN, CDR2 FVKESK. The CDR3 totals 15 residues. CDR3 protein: CASSQEGLAGGTQYF. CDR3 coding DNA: TGTGCCAGCAGCCAAGAGGGGCTAGCGGGAGGGACCCAGTACTTC.

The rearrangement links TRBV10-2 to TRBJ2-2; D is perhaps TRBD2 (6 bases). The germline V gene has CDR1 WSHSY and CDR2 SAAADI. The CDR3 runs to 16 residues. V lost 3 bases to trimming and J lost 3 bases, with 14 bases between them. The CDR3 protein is CASSDPGLAYTGELFF. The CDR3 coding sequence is TGCGCCAGCAGTGATCCTGGGCTAGCGTACACCGGGGAGCTGTTTTTT.

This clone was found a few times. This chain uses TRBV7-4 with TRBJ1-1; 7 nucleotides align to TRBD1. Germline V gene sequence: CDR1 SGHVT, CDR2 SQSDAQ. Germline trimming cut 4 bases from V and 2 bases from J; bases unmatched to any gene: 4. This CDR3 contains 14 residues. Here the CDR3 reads CASSWGQPNTEAFF. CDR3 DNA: TGTGCCAGCAGCTGGGGACAGCCAAACACTGAAGCTTTCTTT.

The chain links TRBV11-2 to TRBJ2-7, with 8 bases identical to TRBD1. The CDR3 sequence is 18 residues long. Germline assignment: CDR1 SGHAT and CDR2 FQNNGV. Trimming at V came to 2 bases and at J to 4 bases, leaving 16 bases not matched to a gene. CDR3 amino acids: CASSLRVWTGSDYYEQYF. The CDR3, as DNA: TGTGCCAGCAGCTTAAGGGTCTGGACAGGGAGTGATTATTACGAGCAGTACTTC.

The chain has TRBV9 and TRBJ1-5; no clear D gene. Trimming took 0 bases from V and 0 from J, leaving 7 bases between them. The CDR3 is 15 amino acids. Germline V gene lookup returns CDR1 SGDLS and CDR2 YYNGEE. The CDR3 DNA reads TGTGCCAGCAGCGTAGGCGTTTATAGCAATCAGCCCCAGCATTTT. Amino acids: CASSVGVYSNQPQHF.

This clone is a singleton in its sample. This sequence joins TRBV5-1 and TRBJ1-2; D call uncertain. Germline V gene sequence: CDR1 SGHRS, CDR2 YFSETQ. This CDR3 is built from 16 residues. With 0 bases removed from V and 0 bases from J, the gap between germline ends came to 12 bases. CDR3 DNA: TGCGCCAGCAGCTTGGAATGGCAGGACTCTAACTATGGCTACACCTTC. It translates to CASSLEWQDSNYGYTF.

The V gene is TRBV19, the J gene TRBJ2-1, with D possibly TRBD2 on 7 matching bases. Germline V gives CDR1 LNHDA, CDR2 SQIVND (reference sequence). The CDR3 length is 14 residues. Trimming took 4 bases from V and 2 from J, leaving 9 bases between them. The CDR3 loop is CASSSGGPYNEQFF. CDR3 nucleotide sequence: TGTGCCAGTAGTAGCGGGGGCCCCTACAATGAGCAGTTCTTC. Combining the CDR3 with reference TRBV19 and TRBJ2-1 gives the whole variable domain DGGITQSPKYLFRKEGQNVTLSCEQNLNHDAMYWYRQDPGQGLRLIYYSQIVNDFQKGDIAEGYSVSREKKESFPLTVTSAQKNPTAFYLCASSSGGPYNEQFFGPGTRLTVL.

This CDR3 is CASSYNDDSYGYTF. The CDR3 coding sequence is TGTGCCAGCAGTTACAACGACGACTCCTATGGCTACACCTTC. This chain uses TRBV6-6 with TRBJ1-2; D not resolved. The V end lost 2 bases, the J end lost 4 bases, and 11 bases lay between the germline ends. The CDR3 loop spans 14 amino acids. Per germline, CDR1 MNHNY and CDR2 SVGAGI (reference sequence).

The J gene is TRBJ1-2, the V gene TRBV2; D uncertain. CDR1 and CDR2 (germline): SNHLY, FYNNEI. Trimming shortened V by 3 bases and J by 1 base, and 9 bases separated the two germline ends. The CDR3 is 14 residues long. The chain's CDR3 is CASSDRVRNYGYTF. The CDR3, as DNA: TGTGCCAGCAGTGATCGAGTCCGTAACTATGGCTACACCTTC.

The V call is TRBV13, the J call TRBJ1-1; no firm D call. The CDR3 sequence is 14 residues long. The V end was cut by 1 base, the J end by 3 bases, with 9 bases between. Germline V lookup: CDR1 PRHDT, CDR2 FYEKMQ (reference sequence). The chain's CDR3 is CASSLVEGDTEAFF. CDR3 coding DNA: TGTGCCAGCAGCTTAGTGGAGGGAGACACTGAAGCTTTCTTT.

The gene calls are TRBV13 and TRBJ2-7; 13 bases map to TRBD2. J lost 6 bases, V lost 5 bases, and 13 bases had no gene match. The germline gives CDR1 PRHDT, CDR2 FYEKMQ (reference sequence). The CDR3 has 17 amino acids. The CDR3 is CASSTNLWTSGSGEQYF. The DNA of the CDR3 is TGTGCCAGCAGCACGAACCTCTGGACTAGCGGGAGTGGCGAGCAGTACTTC.

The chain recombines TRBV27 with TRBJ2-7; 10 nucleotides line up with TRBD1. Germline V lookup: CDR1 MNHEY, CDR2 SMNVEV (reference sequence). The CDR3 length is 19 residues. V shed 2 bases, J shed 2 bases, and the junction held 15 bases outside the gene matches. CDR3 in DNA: TGTGCCAGCAGTTTACGCAGTCGGGACAGGGGATCCGGTGCCTACGAGCAGTACTTC. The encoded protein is CASSLRSRDRGSGAYEQYF.

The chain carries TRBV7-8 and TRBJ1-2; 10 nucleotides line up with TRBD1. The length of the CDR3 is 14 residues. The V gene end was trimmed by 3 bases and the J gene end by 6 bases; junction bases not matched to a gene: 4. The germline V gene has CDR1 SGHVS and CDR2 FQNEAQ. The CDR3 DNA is TGTGCCAGCAGCTTGGGGGACAGGGGTGATGGCTACACCTTC. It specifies CASSLGDRGDGYTF.

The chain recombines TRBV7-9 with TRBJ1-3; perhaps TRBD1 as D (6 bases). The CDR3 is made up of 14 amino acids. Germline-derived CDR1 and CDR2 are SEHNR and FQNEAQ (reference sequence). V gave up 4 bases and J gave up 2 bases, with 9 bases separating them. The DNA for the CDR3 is TGTGCCAGCAGCTCAGGGGTGGCTGGAAACACCATATATTTT. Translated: CASSSGVAGNTIYF.

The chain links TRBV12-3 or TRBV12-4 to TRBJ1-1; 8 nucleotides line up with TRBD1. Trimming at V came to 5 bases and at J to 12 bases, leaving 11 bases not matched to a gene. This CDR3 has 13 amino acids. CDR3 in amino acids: CASSHTRGLRTFF. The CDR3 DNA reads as TGTGCCAGCAGTCATACCAGGGGGCTGAGAACTTTCTTT.

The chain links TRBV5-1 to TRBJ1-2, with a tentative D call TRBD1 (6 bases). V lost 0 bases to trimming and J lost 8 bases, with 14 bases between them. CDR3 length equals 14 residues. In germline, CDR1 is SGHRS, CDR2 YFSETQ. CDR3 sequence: CASSLGGGEAGYTF. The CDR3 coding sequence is TGCGCCAGCAGCTTGGGCGGGGGCGAGGCCGGCTACACCTTC.

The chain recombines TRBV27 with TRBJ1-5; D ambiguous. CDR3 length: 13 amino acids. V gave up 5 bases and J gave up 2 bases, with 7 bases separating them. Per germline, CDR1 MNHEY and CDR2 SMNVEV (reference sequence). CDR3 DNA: TGTGCCAGCAGTCTCCAGGGCAATCAGCCCCAGCATTTT. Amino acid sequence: CASSLQGNQPQHF.

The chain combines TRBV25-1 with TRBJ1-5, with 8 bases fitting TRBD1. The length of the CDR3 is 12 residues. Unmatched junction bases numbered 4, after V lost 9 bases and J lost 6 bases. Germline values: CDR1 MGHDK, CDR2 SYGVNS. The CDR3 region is CASSQGAQPQHF. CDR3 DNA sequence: TGTGCCAGTTCCCAGGGGGCTCAGCCCCAGCATTTT.

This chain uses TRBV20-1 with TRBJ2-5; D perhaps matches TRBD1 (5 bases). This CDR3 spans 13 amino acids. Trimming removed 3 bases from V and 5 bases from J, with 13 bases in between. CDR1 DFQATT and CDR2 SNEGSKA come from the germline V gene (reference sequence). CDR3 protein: CSASWTTGETQYF. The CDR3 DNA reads TGCAGTGCTAGTTGGACAACCGGTGAGACCCAGTACTTC.

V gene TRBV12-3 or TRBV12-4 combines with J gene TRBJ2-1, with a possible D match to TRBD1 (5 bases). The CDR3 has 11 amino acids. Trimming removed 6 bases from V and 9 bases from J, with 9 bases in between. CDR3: CASRFGAEQFF. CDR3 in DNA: TGTGCCAGCAGGTTTGGGGCTGAGCAGTTCTTC.

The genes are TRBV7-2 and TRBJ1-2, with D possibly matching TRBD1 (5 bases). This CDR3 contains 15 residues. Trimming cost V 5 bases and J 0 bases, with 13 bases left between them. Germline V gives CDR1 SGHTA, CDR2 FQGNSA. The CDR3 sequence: CASSPGSSPNYGYTF. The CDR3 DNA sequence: TGTGCCAGCAGCCCAGGGTCGAGTCCTAACTATGGCTACACCTTC.

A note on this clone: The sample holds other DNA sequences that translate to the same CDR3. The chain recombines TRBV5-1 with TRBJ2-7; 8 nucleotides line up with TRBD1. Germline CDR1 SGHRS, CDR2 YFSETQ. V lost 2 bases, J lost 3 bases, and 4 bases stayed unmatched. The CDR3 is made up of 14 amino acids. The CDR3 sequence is CASSLGTGLYEQYF. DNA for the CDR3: TGCGCCAGCAGCTTAGGGACAGGCCTCTACGAGCAGTACTTC.

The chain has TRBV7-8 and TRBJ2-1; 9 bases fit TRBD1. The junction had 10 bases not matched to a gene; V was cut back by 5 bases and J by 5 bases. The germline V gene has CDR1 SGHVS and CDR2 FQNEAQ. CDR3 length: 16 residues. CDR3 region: CASSVNRGRKDNEQFF. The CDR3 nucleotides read TGTGCCAGCAGCGTAAACAGGGGGCGGAAAGACAATGAGCAGTTCTTC.

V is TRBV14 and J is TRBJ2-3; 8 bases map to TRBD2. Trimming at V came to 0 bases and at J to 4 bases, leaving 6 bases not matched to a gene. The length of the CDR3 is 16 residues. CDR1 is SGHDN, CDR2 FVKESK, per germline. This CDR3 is CASSQDFIGGADTQYF. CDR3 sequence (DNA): TGTGCCAGCAGCCAAGATTTCATCGGGGGGGCAGATACGCAGTATTTT.